One and the same sample provided the 3 T cell receptor beta chains below, sequenced in a study of technical replicates of blood from several donors. Using immunoSEQ multiplex PCR, the repertoire was profiled, and TCRdb retains in-frame clones only, with some absent. The repertoire includes about 75,000 clones, about 92% of them detected once, and 0.35% to 0.45% sits in the top ten. The sample consisted of T cells isolated from PBMCs. Receptors were obtained from a human donor in good health.

This chain links TRBV5-8 with TRBJ1-5; D is perhaps TRBD1 (6 bases). CDR1 and CDR2 (germline): SGHTS, YDEGEE. This CDR3 spans 14 amino acids. The ends were cut back, 0 bases at V and 5 bases at J, with 9 bases in the middle. As DNA, the CDR3 is TGTGCCAGCAGCTTGGCCAGGGGCTATCAGCCCCAGCATTTT. Translation gives CASSLARGYQPQHF.

The count of this clone is one. The chain links TRBV30 to TRBJ2-5; no firm D call. This CDR3 is 14 amino acids long. In germline, CDR1 is GTSNPN, CDR2 SVGIG (reference sequence). The V end was cut by 7 bases, the J end by 2 bases, with 17 bases between. The CDR3 is CAFLTAPSQETQYF. The CDR3 bases are TGTGCCTTTCTCACCGCCCCCAGTCAAGAGACCCAGTACTTC.

This clone was seen many times. V is TRBV9 and J is TRBJ1-1, with D possibly matching TRBD1 (5 bases). Germline CDR1 and CDR2: SGDLS and YYNGEE. The V end was cut by 0 bases, the J end by 3 bases, with 15 bases between. The CDR3 totals 16 residues. CDR3 nucleotide sequence: TGTGCCAGCAGCGTAGCTGGGTTATCGGGGGACACTGAAGCTTTCTTT. The encoded protein is CASSVAGLSGDTEAFF.